A single sample is the source of the 26 T cell receptor beta chains below, sequenced in a study of blood T cells in healthy people across ages. PCR was performed a second time for about 7 to 11 cycles using a sample-barcoded 5' primer and a J-beta primer mix. Via MiXCR, TCRdb re-called the 5' RACE reads, giving one row per CDR3 protein. Here the sample spans about 580,000 distinct CDR3 sequences, roughly 43% being singletons. Material: blood. These receptors all come from a man aged 80 or over in good health.

V gene TRBV13 combines with J gene TRBJ2-7; 9 bases agree with TRBD1. The trim removed 5 bases at V and 2 bases at J, leaving 10 bases unmatched. This CDR3 has 16 amino acids. Looked up from germline, CDR1 is PRHDT and CDR2 is FYEKMQ (reference sequence). CDR3 sequence reads: CASSQRTGAIPYEQYF. In DNA, the CDR3 is TGTGCCAGCAGCCAAAGGACAGGGGCCATACCCTACGAGCAGTACTTC.

This chain connects TRBV18 to TRBJ1-5; D gene uncertain. Per the germline V gene, CDR1 is KGHSH and CDR2 is LQKENI. This CDR3 spans 13 amino acids. V dropped 5 bases and J dropped 0 bases, with 5 bases sitting between them. In nucleotides, the CDR3 is TGTGCCAGCTCAGAGGGTAGCAATCAGCCCCAGCATTTT. It specifies CASSEGSNQPQHF.

In this sample, this clonotype turned up a few times. The chain recombines TRBV29-1 with TRBJ2-5; D possibly matches TRBD1 or TRBD2 (6 bases each). Per the germline V gene, CDR1 is SQVTM and CDR2 is ANQGSEA. The CDR3 sequence is 13 residues long. Trimming took 4 bases from V and 3 from J, leaving 12 bases between them. Here the CDR3 reads CSVVGGGKETQYF. DNA for the CDR3: TGCAGCGTTGTAGGAGGGGGGAAAGAGACCCAGTACTTC.

The rearrangement links TRBV7-2 to TRBJ2-7; D is unresolved. The V and J ends lost 0 bases and 0 bases respectively, with 9 bases between them. The CDR3 has 15 amino acids. Germline CDR1 SGHTA, CDR2 FQGNSA. CDR3 sequence (DNA): TGTGCCAGCAGCTTAGCAGCTACGAGCTCCTACGAGCAGTACTTC. Protein product: CASSLAATSSYEQYF.

The V call is TRBV4-3, the J call TRBJ2-5; 10 positions match TRBD1. Germline V CDR1 and CDR2: LGHNA, YSLEER. J was trimmed by 8 bases and V by 4 bases; bases with no gene match: 4. The CDR3 is made up of 13 amino acids. As DNA, the CDR3 is TGCGCCAGCAGCCCGGGGACAGGGGCAACCCAGTACTTC. Protein sequence: CASSPGTGATQYF.

This clonotype turned up a few times. This chain connects TRBV20-1 to TRBJ2-5; 8 nucleotides align to TRBD1. CDR3 length equals 13 residues. V lost 4 bases to trimming and J lost 4 bases; unmatched junction nucleotides: 5. From germline, CDR1 is DFQATT and CDR2 SNEGSKA (reference sequence). The CDR3 loop is CSATLTGAETQYF. CDR3 coding DNA: TGCAGTGCTACCCTGACAGGGGCAGAGACCCAGTACTTC.

This clonotype was recorded only once. The CDR3 is CSARVGGAQNIQYF. The DNA for the CDR3 is TGCAGTGCTAGAGTGGGGGGCGCCCAAAACATTCAGTACTTC. The V call is TRBV20-1, the J call TRBJ2-4; D might be TRBD1 or TRBD2, each matching 6 bases. CDR3 length: 14 residues. The V gene lost 1 base and the J gene lost 5 bases, with 12 bases spanning the gap. The V gene's germline CDR1 is DFQATT and CDR2 SNEGSKA (reference sequence).

The V and J genes are TRBV7-3 and TRBJ2-1; 11 bases map to TRBD2. The CDR3 covers 17 residues. Germline CDR1 and CDR2: SGHTA and FQGTGA. The V and J ends lost 0 bases and 8 bases, in that order; junction bases with no gene match: 9. The CDR3, as DNA: TGTGCCAGCAGCTTAACAGGAGTAGCGGGAGGGAGCGATGAGCAGTTCTTC. Protein product: CASSLTGVAGGSDEQFF.

This clonotype turned up a few times. The chain couples TRBV7-2 to TRBJ2-5; 8 bases line up with TRBD2. The CDR3 consists of 16 residues. With V trimmed by 1 base and J by 2 bases, 6 bases remained unmatched. Germline V CDR1 and CDR2: SGHTA, FQGNSA. The CDR3 DNA sequence: TGTGCCAGCAGCTTAGGAAGAGCGGGGGAGCAAGAGACCCAGTACTTC. Protein product: CASSLGRAGEQETQYF.

V is TRBV29-1 and J is TRBJ2-2, with 9 bases matching TRBD2. The junction had 1 base not matched to a gene; V was cut back by 1 base and J by 7 bases. There are 13 residues in the CDR3. Germline-derived CDR1 and CDR2 are SQVTM and ANQGSEA. The CDR3 DNA is TGCAGCGTTGAAGTAGCGGGAGACGGGGAGCTGTTTTTT. This gives the protein CSVEVAGDGELFF.

V is TRBV5-1 and J is TRBJ2-3, with D possibly matching TRBD2 (6 bases). The CDR3 runs to 14 residues. V was shortened by 3 bases and J by 6 bases, with 14 bases between the two germline ends. Germline V gene data show CDR1 as SGHRS and CDR2 as YFSETQ. The CDR3 coding sequence is TGCGCCAGCAGCTCTACCGCGACTAGTGATACGCAGTATTTT. As protein: CASSSTATSDTQYF.

A few counts support this clonotype. The chain combines TRBV12-3 or TRBV12-4 with TRBJ1-2, with D maybe TRBD1 (6 bases). This CDR3 region has 12 residues. V gave up 6 bases and J gave up 7 bases, with 12 bases separating them. CDR3 coding DNA: TGTGCCAGCAGGATGCGAGGGGGTGGCTACACCTTC. This gives the protein CASRMRGGGYTF.

The chain joins TRBV20-1 to TRBJ2-5, with TRBD2 matching 7 bases. Germline values: CDR1 DFQATT, CDR2 SNEGSKA (reference sequence). The junction had 15 bases not matched to a gene; V was cut back by 6 bases and J by 11 bases. This CDR3 is 13 amino acids long. The DNA for the CDR3 is TGCAGTGCGGCGACTAGCTGGGGCAATGAGCAGTACTTC. Residues: CSAATSWGNEQYF.

The chain has TRBV24-1 and TRBJ2-5; TRBD2 matches at 7 bases. V trimming: 4 bases; J trimming: 11 bases; junction bases outside the gene matches: 9. The CDR3 is made up of 13 amino acids. In germline, CDR1 is KGHDR, CDR2 SFDVKD. CDR3 DNA sequence: TGTGCCACCAGTGACGGGACGGTGCGGGAGCAGTACTTC. It translates to CATSDGTVREQYF.

This chain connects TRBV6-5 to TRBJ2-1; no clear D gene. The CDR3 runs to 17 residues. Germline values: CDR1 MNHEY, CDR2 SVGAGI. V shed 2 bases and J shed 0 bases, with 14 bases lying between them. Here the CDR3 DNA reads TGTGCCAGCAGTTACCCGGGTCGACTGAGCTCCTACAATGAGCAGTTCTTC. It codes for CASSYPGRLSSYNEQFF.

The gene calls are TRBV11-2 and TRBJ2-7, with TRBD1 matching over 7 bases. V gave up 5 bases and J gave up 2 bases; unmatched junction bases: 9. The CDR3 contains 15 residues. Germline V gene data show CDR1 as SGHAT and CDR2 as FQNNGV. The CDR3 DNA sequence: TGTGCCAGCAGCCCAGGGATGGGACAGACCTACGAGCAGTACTTC. It translates to CASSPGMGQTYEQYF.

This clonotype was observed at least ten times. CDR3 in DNA: TGTGCCAGCACCGAGGCGGGCAGCTCCTACGAGCAGTACTTC. This sequence encodes CASTEAGSSYEQYF. The chain carries TRBV6-6 and TRBJ2-7, with D possibly being TRBD2 (5 bases). CDR1 and CDR2 from the germline V gene are MNHNY and SVGAGI (reference sequence). There are 14 residues in the CDR3. V was pared by 7 bases and J by 0 bases, with 13 bases between.

The chain couples TRBV6-5 to TRBJ1-6; the D is unclear. The length of the CDR3 is 16 residues. The V gene lost 8 bases and the J gene lost 3 bases, with 17 bases spanning the gap. The germline V gene encodes CDR1 MNHEY and CDR2 SVGAGI. The DNA for the CDR3 is TGTGCCAGCGCTCCCGTTCGGCCGGACTATAATTCACCCCTCCACTTT. It translates to CASAPVRPDYNSPLHF.

The gene calls are TRBV29-1 and TRBJ1-1; D is perhaps TRBD1 (5 bases). Germline lookup yields CDR1 SQVTM and CDR2 ANQGSEA. CDR3 size: 11 residues. Trimming removed 6 bases at V and 8 bases at J, with 13 bases between. The CDR3 nucleotides read TGCAGCGTCGATGACAGAAGCGAAGCTTTCTTT. It codes for CSVDDRSEAFF.

The CDR3 nucleotides read TGTGCCAGCAGGCCCAGGGGGGGCCTTTCCTACAATGAGCAGTTCTTC. Translating it yields CASRPRGGLSYNEQFF. The chain carries TRBV2 and TRBJ2-1; perhaps D is TRBD1 or TRBD2 (7 bases each). V was cut by 6 bases and J by 1 base, with 16 bases left in between. This CDR3 region has 16 residues. Germline values: CDR1 SNHLY, CDR2 FYNNEI.

This chain joins TRBV13 and TRBJ2-1; 10 positions agree with TRBD2. CDR3 length: 15 residues. Germline trimming cut 7 bases from V and 4 bases from J; bases unmatched to any gene: 7. Germline V gene data show CDR1 as PRHDT and CDR2 as FYEKMQ (reference sequence). The CDR3 DNA is TGTGCCAGCAATTTCGGACTAGCGGAGTACAATGAGCAGTTCTTC. Translation: CASNFGLAEYNEQFF.

Only a few counts were recorded for this clonotype. This rearrangement joins TRBV7-2 to TRBJ2-3; D may match TRBD1 or TRBD2 (6 bases each). The germline gives CDR1 SGHTA, CDR2 FQGNSA. Trimming removed 4 bases at V and 1 base at J, with 15 bases between. CDR3 length: 16 residues. CDR3 residues: CASSSTSGGGTDTQYF. Here the CDR3 DNA reads TGTGCCAGCAGCTCCACCTCCGGGGGCGGCACAGATACGCAGTATTTT.

The chain uses TRBV14 and TRBJ2-1, with 8 bases that match TRBD2. Germline V lookup: CDR1 SGHDN, CDR2 FVKESK. This CDR3 contains 15 residues. V dropped 4 bases and J dropped 6; count of bases not matched to a gene: 8. The CDR3 nucleotides are TGTGCCAGCAGCCGGGCGGGAGGCCCCACCAATGAGCAGTTCTTC. Translated, it gives CASSRAGGPTNEQFF.

The rearrangement links TRBV18 to TRBJ2-1; 8 bases are a match to TRBD2. CDR3 length: 17 amino acids. V shed 2 bases and J 3 bases; nucleotides not matched to a gene: 9. Germline V gives CDR1 KGHSH, CDR2 LQKENI. The CDR3 protein is CASSPAMSGGGYNEQFF. CDR3 DNA sequence: TGTGCCAGCTCACCAGCGATGAGCGGGGGAGGCTACAATGAGCAGTTCTTC.

The CDR3 nucleotides read TGTGCCAGCACACTCTGGGGGGTAGGGGCAGATACGCAGTATTTT. Its protein product is CASTLWGVGADTQYF. The chain employs TRBV7-2 and TRBJ2-3, with D perhaps TRBD2 (6 bases). The CDR3 loop spans 15 amino acids. Germline assignment: CDR1 SGHTA and CDR2 FQGNSA. Trimming cost V 7 bases and J 4 bases, with 18 bases left between them.

This chain joins TRBV20-1 and TRBJ1-2; D is uncertain. The ends were cut back, 6 bases at V and 8 bases at J, with 16 bases in the middle. CDR3 length: 12 residues. Germline V gene sequence: CDR1 DFQATT, CDR2 SNEGSKA (reference sequence). CDR3 coding DNA: TGCAGTGCCGGGATGGTGGCCTTAGGCTACACCTTC. Translated: CSAGMVALGYTF.